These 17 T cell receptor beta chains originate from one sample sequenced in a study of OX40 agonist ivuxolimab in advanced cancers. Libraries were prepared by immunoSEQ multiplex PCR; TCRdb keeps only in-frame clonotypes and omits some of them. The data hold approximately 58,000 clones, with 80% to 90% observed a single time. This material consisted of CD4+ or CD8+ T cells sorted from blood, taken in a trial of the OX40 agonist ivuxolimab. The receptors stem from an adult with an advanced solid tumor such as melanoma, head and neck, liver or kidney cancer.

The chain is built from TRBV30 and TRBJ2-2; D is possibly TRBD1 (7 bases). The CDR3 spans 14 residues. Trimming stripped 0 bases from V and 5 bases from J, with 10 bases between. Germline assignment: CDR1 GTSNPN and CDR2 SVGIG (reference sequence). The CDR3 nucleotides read TGTGCCTGGAGTGTCCAGGGGGGTACCGGGGAGCTGTTTTTT. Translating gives CAWSVQGGTGELFF.

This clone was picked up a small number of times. The DNA for the CDR3 is TGCGCCAGCAGCTTGACAGGGGAGTCTCTGTTTTTT. Translating it yields CASSLTGESLFF. The V and J genes are TRBV5-1 and TRBJ2-2; 7 bases are shared with TRBD1. Germline loops: CDR1 SGHRS, CDR2 YFSETQ. J was trimmed by 14 bases and V by 1 base; bases with no gene match: 5. The CDR3 contains 12 residues.

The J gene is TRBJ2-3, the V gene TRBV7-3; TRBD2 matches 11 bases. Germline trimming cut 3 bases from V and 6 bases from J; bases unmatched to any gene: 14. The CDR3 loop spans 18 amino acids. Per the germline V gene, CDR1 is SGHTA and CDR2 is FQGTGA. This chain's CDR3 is CASSFLRGSGRELDTQYF. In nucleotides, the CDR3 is TGTGCCAGCAGCTTTTTGAGGGGTAGCGGGAGGGAGTTGGATACGCAGTATTTT.

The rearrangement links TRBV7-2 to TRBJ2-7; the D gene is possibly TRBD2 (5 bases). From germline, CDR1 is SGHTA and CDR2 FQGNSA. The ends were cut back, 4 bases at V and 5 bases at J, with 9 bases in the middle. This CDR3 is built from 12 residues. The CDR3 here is CASSSNGDEQYF. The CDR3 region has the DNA TGTGCCAGCAGCTCGAACGGGGACGAGCAGTACTTC.

The CDR3 DNA is TGTGCCACCGCGACGTACCAAACAGGGGAACGAGGGGAAAAACTGTTTTTT. Translated, it gives CATATYQTGERGEKLFF. The chain carries TRBV28 and TRBJ1-4; 7 nucleotides match TRBD1. This CDR3 contains 17 residues. The trim removed 10 bases at V and 8 bases at J, leaving 22 bases unmatched. Germline CDR1 reads MDHEN; CDR2 reads SYDVKM.

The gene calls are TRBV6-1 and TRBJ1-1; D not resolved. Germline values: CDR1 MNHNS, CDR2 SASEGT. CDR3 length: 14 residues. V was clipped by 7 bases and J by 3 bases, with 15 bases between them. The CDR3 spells CASTAPRWDTEAFF. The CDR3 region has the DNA TGTGCCAGCACGGCCCCCCGGTGGGACACTGAAGCTTTCTTT.

CDR3 protein: CASWGAPTYNEQFF. The CDR3 nucleotides are TGTGCCAGCTGGGGAGCACCCACCTACAATGAGCAGTTCTTC. The gene calls are TRBV6-1 and TRBJ2-1; D is perhaps TRBD2 (5 bases). Germline V gene lookup returns CDR1 MNHNS and CDR2 SASEGT. The CDR3 runs to 14 residues. V was shortened by 8 bases and J by 2 bases, with 13 bases between the two germline ends.

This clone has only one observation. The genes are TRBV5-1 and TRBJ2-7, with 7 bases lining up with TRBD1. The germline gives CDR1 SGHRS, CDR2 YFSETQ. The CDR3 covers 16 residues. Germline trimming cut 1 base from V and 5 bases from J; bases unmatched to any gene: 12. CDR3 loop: CASSLTRGGETHEQYF. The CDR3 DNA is TGCGCCAGCAGCTTGACTAGAGGGGGCGAGACTCACGAGCAGTACTTC. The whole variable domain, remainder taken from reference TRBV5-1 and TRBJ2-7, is KAGVTQTPRYLIKTRGQQVTLSCSPISGHRSVSWYQQTPGQGLQFLFEYFSETQRNKGNFPGRFSGRQFSNSRSEMNVSTLELGDSALYLCASSLTRGGETHEQYFGPGTRLTVT.

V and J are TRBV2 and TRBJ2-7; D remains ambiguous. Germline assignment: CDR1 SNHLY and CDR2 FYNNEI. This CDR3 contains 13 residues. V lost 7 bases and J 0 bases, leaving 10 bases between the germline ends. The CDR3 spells CASKTQPSYEQYF. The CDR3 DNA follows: TGTGCCAGCAAGACGCAGCCCTCCTACGAGCAGTACTTC.

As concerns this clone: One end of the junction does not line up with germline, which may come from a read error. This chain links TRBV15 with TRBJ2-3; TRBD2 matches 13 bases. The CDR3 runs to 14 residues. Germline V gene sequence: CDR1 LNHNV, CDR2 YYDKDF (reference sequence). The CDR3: CATSRDRTSGSPHF. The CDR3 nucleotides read TGTGCCACCAGCAGGGACCGGACTAGCGGGAGTCCCCATTTT.

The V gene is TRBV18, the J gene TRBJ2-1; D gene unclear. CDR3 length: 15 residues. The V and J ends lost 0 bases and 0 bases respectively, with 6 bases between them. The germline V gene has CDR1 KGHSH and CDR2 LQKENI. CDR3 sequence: CASSPPMSSYNEQFF. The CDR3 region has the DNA TGTGCCAGCTCACCACCAATGAGCTCCTACAATGAGCAGTTCTTC. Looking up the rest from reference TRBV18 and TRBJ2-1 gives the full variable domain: NAGVMQNPRHLVRRRGQEARLRCSPMKGHSHVYWYRQLPEEGLKFMVYLQKENIIDESGMPKERFSAEFPKEGPSILRIQQVVRGDSAAYFCASSPPMSSYNEQFFGPGTRLTVL.

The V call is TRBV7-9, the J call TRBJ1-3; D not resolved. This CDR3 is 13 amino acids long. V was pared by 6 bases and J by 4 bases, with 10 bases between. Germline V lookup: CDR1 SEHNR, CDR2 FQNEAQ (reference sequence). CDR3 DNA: TGTGCCAGCAGTCTTACACAGGGAAACACCATATATTTT. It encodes CASSLTQGNTIYF.

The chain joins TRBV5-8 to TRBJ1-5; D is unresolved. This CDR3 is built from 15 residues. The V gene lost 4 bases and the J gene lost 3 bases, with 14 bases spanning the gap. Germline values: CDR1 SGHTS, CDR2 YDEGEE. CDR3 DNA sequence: TGTGCCAGCAGCGTAGGGATGACCTTCAATCAGCCCCAGCATTTT. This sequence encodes CASSVGMTFNQPQHF.

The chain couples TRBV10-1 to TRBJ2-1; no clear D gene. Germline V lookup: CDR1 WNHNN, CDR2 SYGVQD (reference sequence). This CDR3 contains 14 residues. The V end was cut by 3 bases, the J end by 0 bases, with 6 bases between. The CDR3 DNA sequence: TGCGCCAGCAGTGATCTTAGCTCCTACAATGAGCAGTTCTTC. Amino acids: CASSDLSSYNEQFF.

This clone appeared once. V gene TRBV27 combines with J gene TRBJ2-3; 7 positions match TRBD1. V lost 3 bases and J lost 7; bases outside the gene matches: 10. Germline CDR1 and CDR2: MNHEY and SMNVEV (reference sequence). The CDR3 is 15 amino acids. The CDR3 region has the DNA TGTGCCAGCAGTTTGTCAAGGGGGCGCATCCATACGCAGTATTTT. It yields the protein CASSLSRGRIHTQYF.

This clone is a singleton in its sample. The CDR3 loop reads CAWRGGRLYGYTF. CDR3 coding DNA: TGTGCCTGGAGAGGGGGGAGGTTATATGGCTACACCTTC. The J gene is TRBJ1-2, the V gene TRBV30; D perhaps matches TRBD1 (6 bases). Trimming removed 3 bases from V and 5 bases from J, with 13 bases in between. Germline values: CDR1 GTSNPN, CDR2 SVGIG (reference sequence). The CDR3 consists of 13 residues.

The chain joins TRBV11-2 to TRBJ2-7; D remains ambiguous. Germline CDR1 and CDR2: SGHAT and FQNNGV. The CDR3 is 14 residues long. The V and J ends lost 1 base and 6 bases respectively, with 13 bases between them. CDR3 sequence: CASSLGAQNAEQYF. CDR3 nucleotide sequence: TGTGCCAGCAGCTTAGGTGCCCAGAACGCCGAGCAGTACTTC.